This TCR beta chain comes out of a study of blood T cell repertoires in COVID-19. Study-wide background: The origin of the acute and convalescent COVID-19 samples was the United States, Italy and Spain. The cDNA or gDNA used as material had been derived from T cells, B-cell-depleted T cells, or PBMCs.

Original methodology: From reference gene primer amplification, estimates of nucleated cell counts were derived. This table comes from immunoSEQ multiplex PCR, and its TCRdb copy is limited to in-frame clones, with some not included. V and J calls and clone size follow that table, whereas D and trimming were derived from the DNA. The sample records about 160,000 clones, 90% to 95% being singletons. V shed 0 bases and J shed 0 bases, with 17 bases lying between them. CDR3 size: 19 residues. Per germline, CDR1 MNHEY and CDR2 SMNVEV (reference sequence). The rearrangement uses TRBV27 and TRBJ1-4; D unclear. The TCR originated in a woman aged 50 to 65 with acute or convalescent COVID-19. Sequenced sample: peripheral blood. The CDR3 DNA is TGTGCCAGCAGTTTATCGGGTAGGGTATTCGGGGCAACTAATGAAAAACTGTTTTTT. It codes for CASSLSGRVFGATNEKLFF. Using reference TRBV27 and TRBJ1-4 for the parts outside the CDR3, the full variable domain is EAQVTQNPRYLITVTGKKLTVTCSQNMNHEYMSWYRQDPGLGLRQIYYSMNVEVTDKGDVPEGYKVSRKEKRNFPLILESPSPNQTSLYFCASSLSGRVFGATNEKLFFGSGTQLSVL.